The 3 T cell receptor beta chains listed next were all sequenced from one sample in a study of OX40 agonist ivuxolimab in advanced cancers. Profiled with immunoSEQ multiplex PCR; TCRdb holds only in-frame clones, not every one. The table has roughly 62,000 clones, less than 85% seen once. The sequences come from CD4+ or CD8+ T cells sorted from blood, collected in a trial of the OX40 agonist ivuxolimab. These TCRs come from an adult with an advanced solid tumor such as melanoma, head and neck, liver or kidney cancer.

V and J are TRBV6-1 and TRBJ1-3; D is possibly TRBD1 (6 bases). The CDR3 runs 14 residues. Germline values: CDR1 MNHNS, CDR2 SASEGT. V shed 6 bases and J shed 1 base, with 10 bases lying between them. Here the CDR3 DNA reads TGTGCCAGCAGGACCACAGGGTCTGGAAACACCATATATTTT. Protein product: CASRTTGSGNTIYF.

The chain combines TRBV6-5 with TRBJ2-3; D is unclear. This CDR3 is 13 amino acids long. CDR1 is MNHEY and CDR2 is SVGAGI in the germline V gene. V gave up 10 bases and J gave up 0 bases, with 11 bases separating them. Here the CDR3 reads CAISGGSTDTQYF. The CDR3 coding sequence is TGTGCCATATCGGGTGGGAGCACAGATACGCAGTATTTT.

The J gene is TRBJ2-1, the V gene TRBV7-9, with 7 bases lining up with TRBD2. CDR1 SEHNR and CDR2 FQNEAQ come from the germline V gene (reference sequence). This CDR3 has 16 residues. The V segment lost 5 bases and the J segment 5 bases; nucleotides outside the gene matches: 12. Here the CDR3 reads CASSLVNGGTNNEQFF. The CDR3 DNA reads TGTGCCAGCAGCCTCGTGAACGGGGGGACTAACAATGAGCAGTTCTTC. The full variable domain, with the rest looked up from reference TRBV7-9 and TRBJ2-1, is DTGVSQNPRHKITKRGQNVTFRCDPISEHNRLYWYRQTLGQGPEFLTYFQNEAQLEKSRLLSDRFSAERPKGSFSTLEIQRTEQGDSAMYLCASSLVNGGTNNEQFFGPGTRLTVL.